The clone carrying this T cell receptor (beta chain) was detected only a few times. Its antigen remains unknown. There are 13 residues in the CDR3. Germline CDR1 and CDR2: SGHNT and YENEEA. Trimming stripped 6 bases from V and 6 bases from J, with 15 bases between. The source of the sample is a study of T cell repertoires in cytomegalovirus infection. Study information: CMV epitopes that were recently identified and HLA-C-restricted were used alongside well-studied HLA-B-restricted ones. Public TCR beta signatures provided an indication of both CMV infection and a matching HLA type.

Each CDR3 protein gets one entry after TCRdb re-called the reads with MiXCR. The top ten clones hold about 12% of a sample with some 800,000 distinct CDR3 sequences, almost 30% of them seen once. Findings of the study overall: Dominating the ex vivo response were TCR beta clonotypes that were CMV-specific and HLA-C-restricted.

The J gene is TRBJ2-7, the V gene TRBV11-3, with unresolved D. The receptor was isolated from a human donor in good health (CMV status not recorded). Some clones in this sample may be carry-over from other donors' samples. The sample in question was cultured CD8+ T cells from PBMCs, obtained from culture after CMV antigen stimulation. The CDR3 coding sequence is TGTGCCAGCAGTCCCCCTAACAGAGTCGAGCAGTACTTC. This gives the protein CASSPPNRVEQYF.